The 14 T cell receptor beta chains reported below all come from one sample, sequenced in a study of post-analysis software for immune sequencing data. No cognate antigen is known for these TCRs. Included in the TCR beta cDNA libraries were unique molecular identifiers. TCRdb analysed the PCR reads with MiXCR anew, one entry per CDR3 protein. Of fewer than 550,000 distinct CDR3 sequences in the sample, around 34% were seen once. Study-level points and caveats: Roughly 5 TRBV segments (TRBV5-6, TRBV5-1 and TRBV20-1 among them) occurred more frequently in patients than in controls.

The source material was blood. The receptor source for this set is a girl aged 2-17 years with multiple sclerosis.

V and J are TRBV29-1 and TRBJ2-4, with 15 bases that match TRBD2. The CDR3 spans 16 residues. The germline CDR1 and CDR2 sequences are SQVTM and ANQGSEA. The CDR3 reads CSFGGLAGGPEDIQYF. In DNA, the CDR3 is TGCAGTTTTGGTGGACTAGCGGGGGGGCCTGAGGACATTCAGTACTTC.

This clonotype turned up a few times. The J gene is TRBJ2-5, the V gene TRBV5-1; D gene uncertain. The germline V and J ends were trimmed by 5 bases and 5 bases, with 16 bases remaining between them. The CDR3 has 14 amino acids. Germline V lookup: CDR1 SGHRS, CDR2 YFSETQ. Here the CDR3 reads CASRSQPSGETQYF. The CDR3 DNA reads TGCGCCAGCAGAAGTCAGCCCTCCGGGGAGACCCAGTACTTC.

This clonotype was detected only a few times. The CDR3 loop is CASSLAGSIYEQYF. In DNA, the CDR3 is TGTGCCAGCAGTTTGGCGGGCTCAATCTACGAGCAGTACTTC. The V gene is TRBV6-5, the J gene TRBJ2-7; a weak D match, TRBD2 (5 bases). V lost 4 bases, J lost 3 bases, and 13 bases lay in between. Germline CDR1 MNHEY, CDR2 SVGAGI. The CDR3 consists of 14 residues.

This clonotype turned up a few times. The chain employs TRBV10-3 and TRBJ2-1; 7 bases line up with TRBD2. V gave up 2 bases and J gave up 5 bases; unmatched junction bases: 12. The CDR3 contains 17 residues. Germline-derived CDR1 and CDR2 are ENHRY and SYGVKD. The CDR3 nucleotides read TGTGCCATCAGTGAGATTGTCTTCGGGACTAATGACAATGAGCAGTTCTTC. Translated, it gives CAISEIVFGTNDNEQFF.

The sample holds a few counts of this clonotype. This chain joins TRBV29-1 and TRBJ1-2; D is ambiguous. CDR1 is SQVTM and CDR2 is ANQGSEA in the germline V gene. Trimming stripped 5 bases from V and 0 bases from J, with 13 bases between. The CDR3 is 14 residues long. The CDR3: CSVLGPKANYGYTF. CDR3 DNA sequence: TGCAGCGTTTTAGGGCCAAAAGCTAACTATGGCTACACCTTC.

In this sample, this clonotype turned up a few times. V is TRBV25-1 and J is TRBJ2-5, with D unclear. V was cut by 1 base and J by 6 bases, with 9 bases left in between. Germline loops: CDR1 MGHDK, CDR2 SYGVNS. CDR3 length equals 13 residues. In DNA, the CDR3 is TGTGCCAGCAGTGAATCAAGTACGCAGACCCAGTACTTC. It codes for CASSESSTQTQYF.

This clonotype was seen a handful of times. The chain has TRBV11-2 and TRBJ1-1; the D is unclear. V lost 2 bases and J 10 bases, leaving 11 bases between the germline ends. The CDR3 is made up of 12 amino acids. Germline V gene data show CDR1 as SGHAT and CDR2 as FQNNGV. The CDR3 loop reads CASSLMGERAFF. CDR3 nucleotides: TGTGCCAGCAGCTTAATGGGAGAGAGAGCTTTCTTT.

Only a few counts were recorded for this clonotype. The rearrangement joins TRBV5-6 to TRBJ2-1; D is perhaps TRBD1 (5 bases). Germline CDR1 SGHDT, CDR2 YYEEEE. The CDR3 is made up of 15 amino acids. V lost 0 bases to trimming and J lost 4 bases, with 11 bases between them. CDR3: CASSLAGKGYNEQFF. CDR3 in DNA: TGTGCCAGCAGCTTGGCAGGGAAGGGATACAATGAGCAGTTCTTC. The whole variable domain, remainder taken from reference TRBV5-6 and TRBJ2-1, is DAGVTQSPTHLIKTRGQQVTLRCSPKSGHDTVSWYQQALGQGPQFIFQYYEEEERQRGNFPDRFSGHQFPNYSSELNVNALLLGDSALYLCASSLAGKGYNEQFFGPGTRLTVL.

This clonotype has just a few counts. One end of the junction fails to match germline, which may point to a read error. Here the CDR3 DNA reads TGTGCTAGCAGCTTAGCTTCCGGGACAGGGGGTCACAATGAGCAGTTCTTC. It encodes CASSLASGTGGHNEQFF. The chain is built from TRBV7-7 and TRBJ2-1; 11 bases are a match to TRBD1. CDR1 is SSHAT and CDR2 is FNYEAQ in the germline V gene (reference sequence). The CDR3 covers 17 residues.

This clonotype turned up a few times. The rearrangement joins TRBV3-1 to TRBJ2-1; D ambiguous. Germline values: CDR1 LGHDT, CDR2 YNNKEL (reference sequence). This CDR3 contains 15 residues. Deletions cut 1 base from V and 0 bases from J, with 7 bases between. In nucleotides, the CDR3 is TGTGCCAGCAGCCAAGGGCCTCGCTCCTACAATGAGCAGTTCTTC. Its translation is CASSQGPRSYNEQFF.

In this sample, this clonotype turned up a few times. This rearrangement joins TRBV7-8 to TRBJ1-6; TRBD1 aligns across 7 bases. The CDR3 extends over 14 amino acids. The junction had 6 bases not matched to a gene; V was cut back by 3 bases and J by 10 bases. Looked up from germline, CDR1 is SGHVS and CDR2 is FQNEAQ. The CDR3, as DNA: TGTGCCAGCAGCTTTAATACAGGGGACTCACCCCTCCACTTT. Residues: CASSFNTGDSPLHF. The whole variable domain, filled in from reference TRBV7-8 and TRBJ1-6, reads GAGVSQSPRYKVAKRGQDVALRCDPISGHVSLFWYQQALGQGPEFLTYFQNEAQLDKSGLPSDRFFAERPEGSVSTLKIQRTQQEDSAVYLCASSFNTGDSPLHFGNGTRLTVT.

The sample holds a few counts of this clonotype. The chain employs TRBV15 and TRBJ1-1; no clear D. V lost 0 bases and J lost 3, with 5 bases in between. Germline CDR1 reads LNHNV; CDR2 reads YYDKDF (reference sequence). This CDR3 is 13 amino acids long. For the CDR3, the DNA is TGTGCCACCAGCAGAGAAAGGGACACTGAAGCTTTCTTT. Translating gives CATSRERDTEAFF.

The CDR3 here is CASSPGGQPAAEQYF. CDR3 DNA: TGTGCCAGCTCACCAGGCGGACAACCTGCGGCCGAGCAGTACTTC. The chain joins TRBV18 to TRBJ2-4; perhaps TRBD1 as D (5 bases). The J call is in doubt because the DNA end fits TRBJ2-7 better. CDR1 and CDR2 from the germline V gene are KGHSH and LQKENI. This CDR3 spans 15 amino acids.

The chain couples TRBV11-2 to TRBJ2-3, with D perhaps matching TRBD1 (6 bases). Looked up from germline, CDR1 is SGHAT and CDR2 is FQNNGV. Trimming shortened V by 0 bases and J by 0 bases, and 13 bases separated the two germline ends. This CDR3 region has 17 residues. CDR3 region: CASSLDRGQPSTDTQYF. CDR3 DNA: TGTGCCAGCAGCTTAGACAGGGGCCAACCTAGCACAGATACGCAGTATTTT. Using reference TRBV11-2 and TRBJ2-3 for the parts outside the CDR3, the full variable domain is EAGVAQSPRYKIIEKRQSVAFWCNPISGHATLYWYQQILGQGPKLLIQFQNNGVVDDSQLPKDRFSAERLKGVDSTLKIQPAKLEDSAVYLCASSLDRGQPSTDTQYFGPGTRLTVL.